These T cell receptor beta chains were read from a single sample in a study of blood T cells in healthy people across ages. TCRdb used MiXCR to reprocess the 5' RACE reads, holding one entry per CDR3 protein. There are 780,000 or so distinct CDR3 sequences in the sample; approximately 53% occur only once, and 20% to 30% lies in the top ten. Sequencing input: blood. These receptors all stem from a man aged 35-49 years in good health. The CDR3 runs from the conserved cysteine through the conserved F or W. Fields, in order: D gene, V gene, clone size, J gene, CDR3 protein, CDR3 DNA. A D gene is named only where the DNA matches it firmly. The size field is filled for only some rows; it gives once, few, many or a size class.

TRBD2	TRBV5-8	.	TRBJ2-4	CASSQERAGRVGNIQYF	TGTGCCAGCAGTCAGGAGAGGGCAGGGAGGGTAGGAAACATTCAGTACTTC
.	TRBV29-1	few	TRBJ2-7	CSVVSEGILYEQYF	TGCAGCGTTGTTTCTGAGGGAATTCTCTACGAGCAGTACTTC
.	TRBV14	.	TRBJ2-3	CASSQVPRVTQYF	TGTGCCAGCAGCCAAGTTCCTAGGGTCACGCAGTATTTT
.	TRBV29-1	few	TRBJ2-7	CSGRQASSYEQYF	TGCAGCGGACGACAGGCTAGCTCCTACGAGCAGTACTTC
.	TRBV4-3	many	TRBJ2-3	CASSQDSGSTDTQYF	TGCGCCAGCAGCCAAGACAGCGGGAGCACAGATACGCAGTATTTT
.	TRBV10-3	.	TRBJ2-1	CAISDSSSEINEQFF	TGTGCCATCAGTGATAGTTCTAGCGAGATCAATGAGCAGTTCTTC
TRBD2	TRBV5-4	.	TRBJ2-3	CASSLLARGSGDTQYF	TGTGCCAGCAGCTTGCTTGCGCGCGGGAGTGGAGATACGCAGTATTTT
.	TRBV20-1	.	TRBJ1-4	CSARLGASRPNEKLFF	TGCAGTGCTAGACTGGGAGCCTCAAGGCCCAATGAAAAACTGTTTTTT
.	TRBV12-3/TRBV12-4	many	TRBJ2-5	CASSLLGGGEETQYF	TGTGCCAGCAGTTTATTAGGGGGAGGGGAAGAGACCCAGTACTTC
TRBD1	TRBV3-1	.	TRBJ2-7	CASSPEGASPSYEQYF	TGTGCCAGCAGCCCAGAGGGGGCTAGCCCTTCCTACGAGCAGTACTTC
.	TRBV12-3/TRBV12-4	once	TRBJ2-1	CVSSNPGTIYNEQFF	TGTGTCAGCAGCAATCCCGGGACAATCTACAATGAGCAGTTCTTC
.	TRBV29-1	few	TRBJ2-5	CSVVQGPRGETQYF	TGCAGCGTTGTCCAGGGTCCCAGGGGAGAGACCCAGTACTTC
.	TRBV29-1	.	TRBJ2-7	CSVADSGRVQQYF	TGCAGCGTTGCAGATTCGGGTCGGGTCCAGCAGTACTTC
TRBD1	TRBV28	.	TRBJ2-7	CASVGFRQGYEQYF	TGTGCCAGTGTCGGTTTCAGACAGGGCTACGAGCAGTACTTC
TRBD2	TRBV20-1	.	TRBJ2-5	CSALKREGRSDEQYF	TGCAGTGCACTCAAGCGGGAGGGCCGTTCAGATGAGCAGTACTTC
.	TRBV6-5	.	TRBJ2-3	CAGGVWTESTDTQYF	TGTGCCGGGGGGGTTTGGACAGAAAGCACAGATACGCAGTATTTT
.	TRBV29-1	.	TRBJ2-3	CSVSRDNTDTQYF	TGCAGCGTTTCCCGGGACAACACAGATACGCAGTATTTT
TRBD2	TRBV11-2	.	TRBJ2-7	CASSAREGLIEQYF	TGTGCCAGCAGCGCCCGGGAGGGATTGATCGAGCAGTACTTC
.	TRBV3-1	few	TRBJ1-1	CASSPRQPTEAFF	TGTGCCAGCAGCCCAAGACAGCCCACTGAAGCTTTCTTT
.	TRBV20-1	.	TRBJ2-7	CSALRDGSFYEQYF	TGCAGTGCTCTCAGAGACGGGAGTTTCTACGAGCAGTACTTC
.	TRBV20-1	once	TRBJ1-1	CSARAARGWNTEAFF	TGCAGTGCTAGAGCTGCCAGGGGATGGAACACTGAAGCTTTCTTT
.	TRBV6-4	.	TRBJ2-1	CASSDSQDLNYNEQFF	TGTGCCAGCAGTGACTCTCAGGACCTGAACTACAATGAGCAGTTCTTC
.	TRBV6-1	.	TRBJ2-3	CASSEGPGEADTQYF	TGTGCCAGCAGTGAAGGTCCAGGGGAAGCAGATACGCAGTATTTT
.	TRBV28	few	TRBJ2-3	CASSLDRPGTDTQYF	TGTGCCAGCAGTTTAGACAGGCCCGGCACAGATACGCAGTATTTT
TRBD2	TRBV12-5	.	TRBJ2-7	CASGPSSGRLNEQYF	TGTGCTAGTGGCCCTTCTAGCGGGAGGTTGAACGAGCAGTACTTC
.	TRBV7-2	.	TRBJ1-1	CASSLDKPGRTEAFF	TGTGCCAGCAGCTTAGATAAACCAGGGCGTACTGAAGCTTTCTTT
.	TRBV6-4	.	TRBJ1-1	CASSERTNAEAFF	TGTGCCAGCAGTGAAAGGACAAACGCTGAAGCTTTCTTT
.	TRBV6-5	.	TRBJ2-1	CACSYLKGSNYNEQFF	TGTGCCTGCAGTTATTTGAAGGGGTCAAACTACAATGAGCAGTTCTTC
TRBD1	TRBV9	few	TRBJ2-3	CASSVPQGMTDTQYF	TGTGCCAGCAGCGTTCCACAGGGGATGACAGATACGCAGTATTTT
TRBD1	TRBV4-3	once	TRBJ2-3	CASSHASRGRTDTQYF	TGCGCCAGCAGCCATGCCTCCAGGGGGCGCACAGATACGCAGTATTTT
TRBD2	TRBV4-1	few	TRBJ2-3	CASRPGLAADTQYF	TGCGCCAGCAGACCGGGACTAGCGGCAGATACGCAGTATTTT
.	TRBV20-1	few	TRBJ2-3	CSAREGGDTQYF	TGCAGTGCTAGAGAGGGGGGAGATACGCAGTATTTT
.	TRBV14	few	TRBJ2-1	CASTWVGLTGKSEQFF	TGTGCCAGCACTTGGGTAGGACTAACGGGAAAGAGTGAGCAGTTCTTC